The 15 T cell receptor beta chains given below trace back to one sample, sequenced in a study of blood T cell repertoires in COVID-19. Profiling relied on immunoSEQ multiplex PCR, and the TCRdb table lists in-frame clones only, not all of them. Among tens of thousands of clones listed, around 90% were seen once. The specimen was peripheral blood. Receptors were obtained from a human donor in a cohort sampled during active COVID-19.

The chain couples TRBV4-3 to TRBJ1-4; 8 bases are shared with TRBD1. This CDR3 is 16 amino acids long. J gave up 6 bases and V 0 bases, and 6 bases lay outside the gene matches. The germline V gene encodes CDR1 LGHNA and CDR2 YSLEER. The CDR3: CASSQDPPGQDEKLFF. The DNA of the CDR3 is TGCGCCAGCAGCCAAGATCCACCGGGACAGGATGAAAAACTGTTTTTT.

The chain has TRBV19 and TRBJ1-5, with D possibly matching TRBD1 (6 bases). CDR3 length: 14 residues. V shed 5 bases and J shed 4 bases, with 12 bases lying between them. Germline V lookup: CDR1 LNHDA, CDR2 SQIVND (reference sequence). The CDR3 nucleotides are TGTGCCAGTAGTTGGACAGCCTTGAATCAGCCCCAGCATTTT. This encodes CASSWTALNQPQHF.

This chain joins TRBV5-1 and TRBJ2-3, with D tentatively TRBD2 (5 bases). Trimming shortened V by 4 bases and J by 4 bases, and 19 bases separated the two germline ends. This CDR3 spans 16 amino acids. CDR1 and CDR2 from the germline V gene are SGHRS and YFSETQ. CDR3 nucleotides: TGCGCCAGCAGCATGACTAACCCCCAAGTTGCAGATACGCAGTATTTT. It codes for CASSMTNPQVADTQYF.

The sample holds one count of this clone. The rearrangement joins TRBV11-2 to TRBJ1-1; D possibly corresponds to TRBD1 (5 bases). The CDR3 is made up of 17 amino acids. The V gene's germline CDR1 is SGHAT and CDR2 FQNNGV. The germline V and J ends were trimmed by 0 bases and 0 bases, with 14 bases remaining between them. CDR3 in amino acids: CASSLDRWGGLNTEAFF. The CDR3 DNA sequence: TGTGCCAGCAGCTTAGATAGATGGGGGGGGTTGAACACTGAAGCTTTCTTT.

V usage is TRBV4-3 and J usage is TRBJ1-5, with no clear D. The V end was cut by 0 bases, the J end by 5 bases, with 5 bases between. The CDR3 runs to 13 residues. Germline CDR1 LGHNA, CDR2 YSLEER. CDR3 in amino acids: CASSQDRDQPQHF. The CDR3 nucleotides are TGCGCCAGCAGCCAAGATCGGGATCAGCCCCAGCATTTT.

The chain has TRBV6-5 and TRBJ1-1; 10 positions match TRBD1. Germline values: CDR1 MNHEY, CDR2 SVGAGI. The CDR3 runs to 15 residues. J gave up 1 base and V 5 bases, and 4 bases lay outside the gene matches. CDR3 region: CASSPGQGSNTEAFF. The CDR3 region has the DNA TGTGCCAGCAGTCCGGGACAGGGGTCGAACACTGAAGCTTTCTTT.

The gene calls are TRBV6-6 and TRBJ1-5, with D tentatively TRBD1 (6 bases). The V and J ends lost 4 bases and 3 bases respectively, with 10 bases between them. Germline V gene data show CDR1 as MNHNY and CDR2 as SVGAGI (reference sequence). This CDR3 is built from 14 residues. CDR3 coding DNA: TGTGCCAGCAGTTTCGACAGGCTCAATCAGCCCCAGCATTTT. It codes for CASSFDRLNQPQHF.

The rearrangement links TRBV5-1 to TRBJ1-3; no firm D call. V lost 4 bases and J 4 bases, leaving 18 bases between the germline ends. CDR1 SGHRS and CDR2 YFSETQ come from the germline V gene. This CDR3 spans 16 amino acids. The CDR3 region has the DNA TGCGCCAGCAGCCCTGACCCGATGACTACCGGAAACACCATATATTTT. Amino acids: CASSPDPMTTGNTIYF.

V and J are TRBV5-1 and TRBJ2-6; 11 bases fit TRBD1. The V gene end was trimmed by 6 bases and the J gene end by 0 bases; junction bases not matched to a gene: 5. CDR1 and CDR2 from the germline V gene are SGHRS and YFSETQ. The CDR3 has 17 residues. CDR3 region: CASTRGQGASGANVLTF. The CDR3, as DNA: TGCGCCAGCACCCGCGGACAGGGGGCCTCTGGGGCCAACGTCCTGACTTTC.

CDR3 sequence: CASSQQGYGASGANVLTF. The CDR3 nucleotides are TGTGCCAGCTCACAACAGGGATATGGGGCTTCTGGGGCCAACGTCCTGACTTTC. The chain employs TRBV18 and TRBJ2-6; possibly TRBD1 for D (6 bases). Per germline, CDR1 KGHSH and CDR2 LQKENI. Trimming removed 4 bases at V and 1 base at J, with 17 bases between. This CDR3 region has 18 residues.

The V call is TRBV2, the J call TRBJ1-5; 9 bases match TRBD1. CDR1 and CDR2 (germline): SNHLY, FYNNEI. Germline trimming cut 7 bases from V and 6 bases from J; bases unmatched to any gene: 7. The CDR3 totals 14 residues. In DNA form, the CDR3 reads TGTGCCAGCAAACCGGGACAGGGACCTCAGCCCCAGCATTTT. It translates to CASKPGQGPQPQHF.

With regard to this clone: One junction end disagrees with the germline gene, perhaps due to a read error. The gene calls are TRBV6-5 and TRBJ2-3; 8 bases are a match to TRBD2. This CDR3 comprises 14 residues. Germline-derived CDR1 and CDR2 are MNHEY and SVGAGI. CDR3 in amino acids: CASSDSSGGDTQYF. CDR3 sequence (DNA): TGTGCCAGCAGTGACTCCAGCGGGGGTGATACGCAGTATTTT.

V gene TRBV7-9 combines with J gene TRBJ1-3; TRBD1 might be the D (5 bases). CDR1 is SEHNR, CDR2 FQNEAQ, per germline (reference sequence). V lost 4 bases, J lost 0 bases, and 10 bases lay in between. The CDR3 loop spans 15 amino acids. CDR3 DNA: TGTGCCAGCAGCTCAGACAGAAGCTCTGGAAACACCATATATTTT. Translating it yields CASSSDRSSGNTIYF.

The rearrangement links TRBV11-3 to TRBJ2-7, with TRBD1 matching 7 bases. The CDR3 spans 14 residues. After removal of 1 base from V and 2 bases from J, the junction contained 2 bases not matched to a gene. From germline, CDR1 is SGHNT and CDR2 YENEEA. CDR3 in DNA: TGTGCCAGCAGCTTAGGAGACAGGGCCTACGAGCAGTACTTC. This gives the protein CASSLGDRAYEQYF.

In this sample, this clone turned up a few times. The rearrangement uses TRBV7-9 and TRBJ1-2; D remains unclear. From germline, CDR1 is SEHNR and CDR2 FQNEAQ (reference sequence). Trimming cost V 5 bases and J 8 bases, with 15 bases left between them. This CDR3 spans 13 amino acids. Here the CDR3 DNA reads TGTGCCAGCAGCCACGACACGGCTTCCGGCTACACCTTC. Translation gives CASSHDTASGYTF.